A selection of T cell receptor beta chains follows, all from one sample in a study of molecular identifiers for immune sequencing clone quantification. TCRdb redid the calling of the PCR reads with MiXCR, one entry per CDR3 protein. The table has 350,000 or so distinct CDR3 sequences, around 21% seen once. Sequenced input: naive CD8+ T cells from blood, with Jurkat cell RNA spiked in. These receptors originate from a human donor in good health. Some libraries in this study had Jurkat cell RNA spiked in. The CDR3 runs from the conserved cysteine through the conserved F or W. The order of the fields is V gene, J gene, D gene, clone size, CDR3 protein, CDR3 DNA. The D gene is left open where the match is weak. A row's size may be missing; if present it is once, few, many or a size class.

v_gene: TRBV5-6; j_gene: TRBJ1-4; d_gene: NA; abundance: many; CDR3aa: CASSFAGPNEKLFF; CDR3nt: TGTGCCAGCAGCTTCGCAGGGCCTAATGAAAAACTGTTTTTT
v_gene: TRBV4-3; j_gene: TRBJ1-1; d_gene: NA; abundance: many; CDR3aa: CASSQIVANPTEAFF; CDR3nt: TGCGCCAGCAGCCAAATTGTTGCCAATCCCACTGAAGCTTTCTTT
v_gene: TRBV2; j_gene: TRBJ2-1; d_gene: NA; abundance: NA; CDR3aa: CASSDGQFF; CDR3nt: TGTGCCAGCAGTGACGGGCAGTTCTTC
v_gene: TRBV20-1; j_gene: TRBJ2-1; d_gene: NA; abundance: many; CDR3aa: CSATRRENSYNEQFF; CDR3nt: TGCAGTGCTACAAGGCGGGAAAACTCCTACAATGAGCAGTTCTTC
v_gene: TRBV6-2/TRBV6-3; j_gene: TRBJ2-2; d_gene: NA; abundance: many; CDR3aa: CASSHRGRAGELFF; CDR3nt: TGTGCCAGCAGTCATAGGGGACGGGCCGGGGAGCTGTTTTTT
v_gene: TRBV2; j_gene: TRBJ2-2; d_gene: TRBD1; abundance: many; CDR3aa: CATDPGTANTGELFF; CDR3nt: TGTGCCACCGACCCGGGGACAGCGAACACCGGGGAGCTGTTTTTT
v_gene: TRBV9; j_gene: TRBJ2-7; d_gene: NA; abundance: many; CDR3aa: CASSTNRETEQYF; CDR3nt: TGTGCCAGCAGCACAAACAGGGAAACCGAGCAGTACTTC
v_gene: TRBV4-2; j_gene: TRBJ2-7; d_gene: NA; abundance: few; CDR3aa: CASSQGTLFFDEQYF; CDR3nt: TGTGCCAGCAGCCAAGGGACCCTCTTCTTTGACGAGCAGTACTTC
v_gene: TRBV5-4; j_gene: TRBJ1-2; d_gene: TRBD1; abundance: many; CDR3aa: CASSHPDREAYGYTF; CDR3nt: TGTGCCAGCAGCCATCCCGACAGGGAGGCCTATGGCTACACCTTC
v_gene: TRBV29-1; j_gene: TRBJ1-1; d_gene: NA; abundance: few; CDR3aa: CGVRRNNEAFF; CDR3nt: TGCGGCGTTCGGAGGAATAATGAAGCTTTCTTT
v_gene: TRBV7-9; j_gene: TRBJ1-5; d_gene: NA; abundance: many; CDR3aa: CASSSNSGQPQHF; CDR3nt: TGTGCCAGCAGTTCCAACAGTGGGCAGCCCCAGCATTTT
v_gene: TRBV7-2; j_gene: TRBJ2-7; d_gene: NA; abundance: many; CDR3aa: CAVSEGTGPSYEQYF; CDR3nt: TGTGCCGTCAGCGAGGGTACAGGACCCTCCTACGAGCAGTACTTC
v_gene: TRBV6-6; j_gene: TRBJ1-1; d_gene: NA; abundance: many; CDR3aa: CASSYTRGPDTEAFF; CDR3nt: TGTGCCAGCAGTTACACCCGAGGGCCGGACACTGAAGCTTTCTTT
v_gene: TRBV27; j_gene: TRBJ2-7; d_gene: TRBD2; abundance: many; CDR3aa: CASSTSGAYEQYF; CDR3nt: TGTGCCAGCAGTACTAGCGGGGCCTACGAGCAGTACTTC
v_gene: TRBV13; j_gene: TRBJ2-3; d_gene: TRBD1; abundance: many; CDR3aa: CASSPTTGITDTQYF; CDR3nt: TGTGCCAGCAGCCCAACGACAGGGATAACAGATACGCAGTATTTT
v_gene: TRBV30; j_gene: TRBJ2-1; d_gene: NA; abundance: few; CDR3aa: CAWSSTYNEQFF; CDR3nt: TGTGCCTGGAGTTCGACTTACAATGAGCAGTTCTTC
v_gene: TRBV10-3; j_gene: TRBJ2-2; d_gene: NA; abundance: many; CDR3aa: CAISRETGELFF; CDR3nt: TGTGCCATCAGTAGGGAGACCGGGGAGCTGTTTTTT
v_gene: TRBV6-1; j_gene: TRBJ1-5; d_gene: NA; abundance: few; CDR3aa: CASSEGEGVDFCNQPQHF; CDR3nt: TGTGCCAGCAGTGAAGGTGAGGGGGTAGACTTTTGCAATCAGCCCCAGCATTTT
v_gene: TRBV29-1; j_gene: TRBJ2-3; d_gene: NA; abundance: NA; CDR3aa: CSVEDTGTSTDTQYF; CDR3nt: TGCAGCGTTGAAGATACGGGAACTAGCACAGATACGCAGTATTTT
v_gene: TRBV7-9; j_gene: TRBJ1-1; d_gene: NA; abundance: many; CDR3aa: CASSLVLGQNMNTEAFF; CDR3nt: TGTGCCAGCAGCTTAGTACTGGGGCAGAACATGAACACTGAAGCTTTCTTT
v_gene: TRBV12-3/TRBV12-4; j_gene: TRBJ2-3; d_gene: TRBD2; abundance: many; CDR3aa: CASSTSGGVTDTQYF; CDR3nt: TGTGCCAGCAGCACTAGCGGGGGGGTCACAGATACGCAGTATTTT
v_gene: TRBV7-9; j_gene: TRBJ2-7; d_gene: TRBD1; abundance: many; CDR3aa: CASSQTPGQDYEQYF; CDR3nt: TGTGCCAGCAGCCAAACACCGGGACAGGACTACGAGCAGTACTTC
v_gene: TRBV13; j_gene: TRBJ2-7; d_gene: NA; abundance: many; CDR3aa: CASSLRPDEQYF; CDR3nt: TGTGCCAGCAGCCTCCGACCGGACGAGCAGTACTTC
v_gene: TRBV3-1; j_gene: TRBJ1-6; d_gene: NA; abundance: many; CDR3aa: CASSLRTEYSPLHF; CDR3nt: TGTGCCAGCAGCCTAAGGACAGAATATTCACCCCTCCACTTT
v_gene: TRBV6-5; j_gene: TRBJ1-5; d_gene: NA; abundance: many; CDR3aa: CASSSDGYQPQHF; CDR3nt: TGTGCCAGCAGTTCGGACGGGTATCAGCCCCAGCATTTT
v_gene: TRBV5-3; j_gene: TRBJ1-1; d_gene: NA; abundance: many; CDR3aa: CAREADRNTEAFF; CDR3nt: TGTGCCAGAGAGGCGGACAGAAACACTGAAGCTTTCTTT
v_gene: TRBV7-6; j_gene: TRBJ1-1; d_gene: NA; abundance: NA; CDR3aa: CASSSLGSLNTEAFF; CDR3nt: TGTGCCAGCAGCTCTCTCGGCTCCTTGAACACTGAAGCTTTCTTT
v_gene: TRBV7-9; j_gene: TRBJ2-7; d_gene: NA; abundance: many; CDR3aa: CASSTGGGEQYF; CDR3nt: TGTGCCAGCAGCACCGGCGGAGGCGAGCAGTACTTC
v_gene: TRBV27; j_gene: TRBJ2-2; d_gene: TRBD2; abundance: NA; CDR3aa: CVSSFGGNPGELFF; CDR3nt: TGTGTCAGCAGTTTCGGGGGGAACCCCGGGGAGCTGTTTTTT
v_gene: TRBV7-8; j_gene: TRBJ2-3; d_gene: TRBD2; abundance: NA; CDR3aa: CASSLPAGGLSTDTQYF; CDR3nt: TGTGCCAGCAGCTTACCAGCGGGGGGGCTAAGCACAGATACGCAGTATTTT
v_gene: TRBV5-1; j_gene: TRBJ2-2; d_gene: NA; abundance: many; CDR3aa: CAVKDGSNTGELFF; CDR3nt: TGCGCCGTTAAGGACGGATCGAACACCGGGGAGCTGTTTTTT
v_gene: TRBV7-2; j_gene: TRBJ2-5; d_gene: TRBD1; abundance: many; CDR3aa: CASSPLGTGAGKTQYF; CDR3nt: TGTGCCAGCAGCCCTCTAGGGACAGGGGCAGGGAAGACCCAGTACTTC
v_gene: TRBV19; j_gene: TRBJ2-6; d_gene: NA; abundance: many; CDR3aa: CASSISSGANVLTF; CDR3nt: TGTGCCAGTAGCATCTCCTCTGGGGCCAACGTCCTGACTTTC
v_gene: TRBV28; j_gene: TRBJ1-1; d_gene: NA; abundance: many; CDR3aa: CASSRGDSGAEAFF; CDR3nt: TGTGCCAGCAGCCGAGGGGATTCGGGAGCTGAAGCTTTCTTT
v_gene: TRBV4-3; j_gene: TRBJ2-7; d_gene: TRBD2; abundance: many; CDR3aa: CASSQVARLANSYEQYF; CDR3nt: TGCGCCAGCAGCCAGGTGGCCCGACTAGCGAACTCCTACGAGCAGTACTTC
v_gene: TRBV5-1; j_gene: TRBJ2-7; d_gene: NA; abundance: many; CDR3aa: CASSLAREGAYEQYF; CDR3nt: TGCGCCAGCAGCTTGGCCCGCGAGGGGGCCTACGAGCAGTACTTC
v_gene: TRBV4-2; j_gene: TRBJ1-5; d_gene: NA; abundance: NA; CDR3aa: CASSQEGGQVSNQPQHF; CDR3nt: TGTGCCAGCAGCCAAGAGGGAGGGCAGGTTAGCAATCAGCCCCAGCATTTT
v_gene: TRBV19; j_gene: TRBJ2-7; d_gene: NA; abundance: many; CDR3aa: CASSYSADHYEQYF; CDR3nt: TGTGCCAGTAGTTACTCCGCGGACCACTACGAGCAGTACTTC
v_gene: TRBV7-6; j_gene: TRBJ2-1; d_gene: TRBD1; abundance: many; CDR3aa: CASSLVGGPYNEQFF; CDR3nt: TGTGCCAGCAGCTTAGTAGGGGGCCCCTACAATGAGCAGTTCTTC
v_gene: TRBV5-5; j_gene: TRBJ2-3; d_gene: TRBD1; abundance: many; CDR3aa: CASSLASIYRGQGTDTQYF; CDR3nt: TGTGCCAGCAGCTTGGCGAGCATATACAGGGGGCAGGGCACAGATACGCAGTATTTT
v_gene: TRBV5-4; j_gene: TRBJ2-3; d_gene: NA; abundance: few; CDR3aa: CASRRSTDTQYF; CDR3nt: TGTGCCAGCAGACGTAGCACAGATACGCAGTATTTT
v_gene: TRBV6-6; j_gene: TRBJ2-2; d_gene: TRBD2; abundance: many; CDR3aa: CASGSDGLADTGELFF; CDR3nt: TGTGCCAGCGGGTCTGATGGGCTAGCGGACACCGGGGAGCTGTTTTTT
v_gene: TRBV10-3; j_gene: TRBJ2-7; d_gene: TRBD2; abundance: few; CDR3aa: CAISDLSGGEQYF; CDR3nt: TGTGCCATCAGTGACCTTAGCGGGGGCGAGCAGTACTTC
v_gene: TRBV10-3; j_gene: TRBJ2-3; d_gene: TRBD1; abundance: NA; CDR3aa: CAISGTGRGTDTQYF; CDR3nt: TGTGCCATCAGTGGGACAGGAAGGGGCACAGATACGCAGTATTTT
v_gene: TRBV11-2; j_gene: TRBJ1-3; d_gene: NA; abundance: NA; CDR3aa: CASSIWGGNTIYF; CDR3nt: TGTGCCAGCAGCATATGGGGGGGAAACACCATATATTTT
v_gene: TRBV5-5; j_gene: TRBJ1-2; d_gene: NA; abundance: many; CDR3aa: CASSPGVWAQNYGYTF; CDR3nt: TGTGCCAGCAGCCCCGGCGTCTGGGCGCAAAACTATGGCTACACCTTC
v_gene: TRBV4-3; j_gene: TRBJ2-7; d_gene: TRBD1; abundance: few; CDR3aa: CASSQESRGTGDYEQYF; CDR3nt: TGCGCCAGCAGCCAAGAAAGTCGGGGGACAGGGGACTACGAGCAGTACTTC
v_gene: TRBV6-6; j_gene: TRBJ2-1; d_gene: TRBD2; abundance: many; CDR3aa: CATRTSLSSYNEQFF; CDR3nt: TGTGCCACCAGGACTAGCCTTAGCTCCTACAATGAGCAGTTCTTC
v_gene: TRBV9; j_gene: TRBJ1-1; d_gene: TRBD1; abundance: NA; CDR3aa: CASSEGTGLNTEAFF; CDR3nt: TGTGCCAGCAGCGAGGGGACAGGGCTGAACACTGAAGCTTTCTTT
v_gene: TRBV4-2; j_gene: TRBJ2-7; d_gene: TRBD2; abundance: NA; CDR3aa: CASSQEGISGGYEQYF; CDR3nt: TGTGCCAGCAGCCAAGAGGGTATTAGCGGGGGCTACGAGCAGTACTTC
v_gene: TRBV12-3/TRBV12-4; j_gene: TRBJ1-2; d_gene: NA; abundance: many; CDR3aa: CASSLSAENDNYGYTF; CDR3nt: TGTGCCAGCAGTTTATCGGCCGAGAACGATAACTATGGCTACACCTTC